Listed here is a single T cell receptor beta chain. The CDR3 extends over 13 amino acids. V was shortened by 3 bases and J by 8 bases, with 8 bases between the two germline ends. Germline loops: CDR1 MNHEY, CDR2 SMNVEV (reference sequence). The data stem from a study of control samples from healthy donors and cancer patients. The repertoire was sequenced with immunoSEQ multiplex PCR; TCRdb's copy has only in-frame clones and lacks some. The table records about 110,000 clones, about 80% of them present only once. The rearrangement uses TRBV27 and TRBJ1-6; D call uncertain. The sample taken for sequencing was blood. This TCR was sampled from a man younger than 35 in good health. The CDR3 region is CASSFGSHSPLHF. CDR3 sequence (DNA): TGTGCCAGCAGTTTCGGCAGTCATTCACCCCTCCACTTT.